The next 24 T cell receptor beta chains were all read from a single sample in a study of cytomegalovirus exposure and HLA in healthy donors. The PCR had 60 Vbeta and 13 Jbeta primers. Clones were sequenced by immunoSEQ multiplex PCR, and TCRdb holds only the in-frame ones, with some missing. The sample lists more than 85,000 clones, around three quarters seen once, with roughly 2% in the top ten. The source material was PBMCs. These receptors were taken from a man aged 40-49 years in good health and CMV-seronegative.

This clone has just one count. The CDR3 sequence: CASSLAGGGYGYTF. CDR3 DNA: TGTGCCAGCAGCTTAGCAGGGGGAGGCTATGGCTACACCTTC. The rearrangement joins TRBV11-2 to TRBJ1-2; 7 positions match TRBD1. The CDR3 covers 14 residues. CDR1 and CDR2 (germline): SGHAT, FQNNGV. J lost 4 bases, V lost 1 base, and 3 bases had no gene match.

This clone was counted a few times. J is TRBJ2-2 and V is TRBV18; 9 nucleotides line up with TRBD1. Per the germline V gene, CDR1 is KGHSH and CDR2 is LQKENI. Germline trimming cut 3 bases from V and 6 bases from J; bases unmatched to any gene: 8. The CDR3 runs to 16 residues. The CDR3 reads CASSPPGDRASGELFF. The CDR3 DNA reads as TGTGCCAGCTCACCTCCCGGGGACAGGGCTTCCGGGGAGCTGTTTTTT.

The genes are TRBV18 and TRBJ2-5; D uncertain. V gave up 3 bases and J gave up 3 bases, with 2 bases separating them. The CDR3 runs 11 residues. Germline V gene lookup returns CDR1 KGHSH and CDR2 LQKENI. The CDR3 loop reads CASSPKETQYF. The DNA for the CDR3 is TGTGCCAGCTCACCTAAAGAGACCCAGTACTTC.

This clone came up a few times. The chain is built from TRBV6-1 and TRBJ1-6; 7 bases are a match to TRBD1. CDR3 length equals 13 residues. Germline lookup yields CDR1 MNHNS and CDR2 SASEGT. V gave up 4 bases and J gave up 10 bases; unmatched junction bases: 4. In nucleotides, the CDR3 is TGTGCCAGCAGTGCCGACAGGGAATCACCCCTCCACTTT. Its translation: CASSADRESPLHF.

The rearrangement links TRBV18 to TRBJ2-5; TRBD1 is a possible D gene (6 bases). The tail of the sequence fits TRBJ2-7 better, so the J call may be wrong. Germline V gene sequence: CDR1 KGHSH, CDR2 LQKENI. The CDR3 sequence is 16 residues long. CDR3 bases: TGTGCCAGCTCACCATATCAACAGGGAGCGGCCTACGAGCAGTACTTC. Translating gives CASSPYQQGAAYEQYF.

The chain combines TRBV6-5 with TRBJ1-1, with no clear D. The CDR3 sequence is 16 residues long. Trimming cost V 0 bases and J 5 bases, with 16 bases left between them. Looked up from germline, CDR1 is MNHEY and CDR2 is SVGAGI. CDR3 nucleotide sequence: TGTGCCAGCAGTTACTCTCCTCCCCGGCAGAGGACTGAAGCTTTCTTT. Amino acids: CASSYSPPRQRTEAFF.

This clone has only a few counts. This sequence joins TRBV5-6 and TRBJ2-7, with D unclear. The CDR3 extends over 13 amino acids. V was cut by 4 bases and J by 0 bases, with 8 bases left in between. The germline gives CDR1 SGHDT, CDR2 YYEEEE. CDR3: CASSQISSYEQYF. CDR3 coding DNA: TGTGCCAGCAGCCAGATATCCTCCTACGAGCAGTACTTC.

This sequence joins TRBV6-5 and TRBJ1-2; D gene uncertain. Germline-derived CDR1 and CDR2 are MNHEY and SVGAGI. CDR3 size: 15 residues. V was trimmed by 0 bases and J by 5 bases, leaving 13 bases between them. The CDR3 region has the DNA TGTGCCAGCAGTTACTCCGTGGGAGGGAGTTATGGCTACACCTTC. Translating it yields CASSYSVGGSYGYTF.

The chain joins TRBV11-2 to TRBJ1-1, with 8 positions matching TRBD1. Germline V gives CDR1 SGHAT, CDR2 FQNNGV. The CDR3 loop spans 15 amino acids. The V and J ends lost 5 bases and 0 bases, in that order; junction bases with no gene match: 5. This chain's CDR3 is CASSPGTGLNTEAFF. The DNA for the CDR3 is TGTGCCAGCAGCCCAGGGACAGGTTTGAACACTGAAGCTTTCTTT.

V usage is TRBV10-3 and J usage is TRBJ2-7; D is unresolved. CDR1 is ENHRY, CDR2 SYGVKD, per germline. V was trimmed by 5 bases and J by 3 bases, leaving 8 bases between them. The length of the CDR3 is 12 residues. CDR3 bases: TGTGCCATCAGTCTACAGAACTACGAGCAGTACTTC. Translated, it gives CAISLQNYEQYF.

J is TRBJ2-7 and V is TRBV5-4; D may be TRBD2 (5 bases). The CDR3 is 17 residues long. Per germline, CDR1 SGHNT and CDR2 YYREEE (reference sequence). The V and J ends lost 0 bases and 0 bases respectively, with 16 bases between them. Here the CDR3 reads CASSLVNVGATSYEQYF. The CDR3 DNA follows: TGTGCCAGCAGCTTGGTAAATGTGGGAGCCACCTCCTACGAGCAGTACTTC.

The chain links TRBV7-2 to TRBJ1-1; TRBD1 is a possible D gene (6 bases). The V and J ends lost 1 base and 1 base respectively, with 13 bases between them. Germline V gives CDR1 SGHTA, CDR2 FQGNSA. This CDR3 comprises 16 residues. CDR3 nucleotide sequence: TGTGCCAGCAGCTTAGAGGCAGGGGTAGGGAACACTGAAGCTTTCTTT. This encodes CASSLEAGVGNTEAFF. Full variable domain (remainder filled in from reference TRBV7-2 and TRBJ1-1): GAGVSQSPSNKVTEKGKDVELRCDPISGHTALYWYRQSLGQGLEFLIYFQGNSAPDKSGLPSDRFSAERTGGSVSTLTIQRTQQEDSAVYLCASSLEAGVGNTEAFFGQGTRLTVV.

Comment on this clone: Sequence at one end of the junction differs from germline and may be a read error. The chain recombines TRBV7-9 with TRBJ1-5; tentative D call: TRBD1 (6 bases). The CDR3 runs 19 residues. Germline loops: CDR1 SEHNR, CDR2 FQNEAQ (reference sequence). DNA for the CDR3: TGTTCCAGCAGCTTAGCGATCTCCGGGACACAATATAGCAATCAGCCCCAGCATTTT. This translates into CSSSLAISGTQYSNQPQHF.

The rearrangement joins TRBV2 to TRBJ2-2; D possibly corresponds to TRBD2 (5 bases). Trimming cost V 8 bases and J 9 bases, with 7 bases left between them. The CDR3 is made up of 10 amino acids. The germline V gene encodes CDR1 SNHLY and CDR2 FYNNEI. CDR3 sequence (DNA): TGTGCCAGCGGGAGCAGGGAGCTGTTTTTT. Translating gives CASGSRELFF.

This clone was counted once. The chain combines TRBV6-1 with TRBJ2-7, with a tentative D call TRBD1 (5 bases). This CDR3 comprises 14 residues. Trimming took 7 bases from V and 0 from J, leaving 13 bases between them. Germline V gives CDR1 MNHNS, CDR2 SASEGT. The CDR3 here is CASISSRVSYEQYF. The CDR3 DNA follows: TGTGCCAGCATATCGTCCAGGGTCTCCTACGAGCAGTACTTC.

This chain uses TRBV7-2 with TRBJ1-4; possibly TRBD1 for D (6 bases). The V end lost 5 bases, the J end lost 7 bases, and 17 bases lay between the germline ends. CDR3 size: 15 residues. Per germline, CDR1 SGHTA and CDR2 FQGNSA. In nucleotides, the CDR3 is TGTGCCAGCAGCCCAAAGGGGGGGGTAGCTGAAAAACTGTTTTTT. Encoded protein: CASSPKGGVAEKLFF.

J is TRBJ2-4 and V is TRBV19; TRBD2 matches 10 bases. The CDR3 covers 18 residues. V lost 5 bases, J lost 0 bases, and 10 bases stayed unmatched. Germline V gene data show CDR1 as LNHDA and CDR2 as SQIVND (reference sequence). CDR3: CASSFGTSVTLAKNIQYF. CDR3 coding DNA: TGTGCCAGTAGTTTCGGGACTAGCGTCACACTAGCCAAAAACATTCAGTACTTC.

In its sample, this clone was seen a few times. V usage is TRBV14 and J usage is TRBJ2-7, with a possible D match to TRBD1 (5 bases). There are 13 residues in the CDR3. The germline gives CDR1 SGHDN, CDR2 FVKESK. Trimming took off 4 bases at V and 6 bases at J, with 13 bases between the two ends. The CDR3 here is CASSPDIQAEQYF. CDR3 nucleotide sequence: TGTGCCAGCAGCCCGGACATACAGGCCGAGCAGTACTTC.

V gene TRBV28 combines with J gene TRBJ1-1; D perhaps matches TRBD1 (6 bases). Trimming cost V 5 bases and J 6 bases, with 13 bases left between them. CDR1 and CDR2 (germline): MDHEN, SYDVKM. The CDR3 is 13 residues long. CDR3 DNA sequence: TGTGCCAGCAGTCCCCGGACAGACCCTGAAGCTTTCTTT. Translation gives CASSPRTDPEAFF.

Only a few counts were recorded for this clone. The CDR3 here is CASSDSASGVSDTQYF. The CDR3 DNA sequence: TGTGCCAGCAGTGACTCGGCGTCGGGAGTATCAGATACGCAGTATTTT. This chain uses TRBV6-4 with TRBJ2-3; a possible D gene is TRBD2 (6 bases). The ends were cut back, 0 bases at V and 4 bases at J, with 14 bases in the middle. CDR1 is MRHNA and CDR2 is SNTAGT in the germline V gene. The CDR3 sequence is 16 residues long.

This clone came up once. The V call is TRBV4-2, the J call TRBJ1-1; D remains ambiguous. Germline V gives CDR1 LGHNA, CDR2 YNFKEQ. This CDR3 spans 13 amino acids. V lost 4 bases to trimming and J lost 1 base, with 7 bases between them. CDR3 bases: TGTGCCAGCAGCCCTTCAGAGAACACTGAAGCTTTCTTT. This encodes CASSPSENTEAFF.

The rearrangement joins TRBV19 to TRBJ1-5; unclear D gene. CDR1 is LNHDA and CDR2 is SQIVND in the germline V gene (reference sequence). This CDR3 contains 16 residues. With 7 bases removed from V and 2 bases from J, the gap between germline ends came to 18 bases. DNA for the CDR3: TGTGCCAGTATGGGGATGACCGGGATCGGCAATCAGCCCCAGCATTTT. It translates to CASMGMTGIGNQPQHF.

The chain is built from TRBV18 and TRBJ2-5; tentatively, D is TRBD2 (5 bases). The V gene lost 2 bases and the J gene lost 2 bases, with 6 bases spanning the gap. This CDR3 is 13 amino acids long. Germline CDR1 KGHSH, CDR2 LQKENI. The CDR3 loop is CASSPGEQETQYF. The CDR3 nucleotides are TGTGCCAGCTCACCAGGGGAGCAAGAGACCCAGTACTTC.

The chain recombines TRBV28 with TRBJ1-1; no clear D. CDR1 MDHEN and CDR2 SYDVKM come from the germline V gene. Trimming cost V 3 bases and J 0 bases, with 8 bases left between them. The CDR3 extends over 14 amino acids. The CDR3 coding sequence is TGTGCCAGCAGTTTTTTTGTTATGAACACTGAAGCTTTCTTT. Its protein is CASSFFVMNTEAFF.